This TCR beta chain was profiled in a study of beta chain features in type 1 diabetes. Study-wide background: Patients did not differ from healthy donors in age, gender or cell yield. Investigators examined roughly 99,000,000 sorted cells across all samples.

The V gene's germline CDR1 is SGHKS and CDR2 YYEKEE (reference sequence). CDR3 length: 12 amino acids. The V and J ends lost 4 bases and 11 bases respectively, with 15 bases between them. This clone was counted only a few times. As every portion of the isolated RNA was reverse transcribed, the sequencing read expressed TCRB transcripts. The table came from immunoSEQ multiplex PCR; TCRdb's copy has only in-frame clones and leaves some out. The data contain 120,000 to 150,000 clones, 8% to 13% of them seen just once; the ten biggest clones take up 1.3%. Each donor gave one heparinised blood draw averaging around 120 mL. Sorting that relied on CD45RO/CCR7/CD25/CD127/CD95/CD27 yielded CD4+ naive, central memory, regulatory and stem cell-like memory cells.

The sequencing input was naive CD4+ T cells from blood. This clonotype was obtained from a man between 18 and 35 years old in good health. This chain links TRBV5-5 with TRBJ1-1, with D hard to call. This chain's CDR3 is CASSPGREVAFF. The CDR3 bases are TGTGCCAGCAGCCCCGGACGGGAGGTTGCTTTCTTT. Combining the CDR3 with reference TRBV5-5 and TRBJ1-1 gives the whole variable domain DAGVTQSPTHLIKTRGQQVTLRCSPISGHKSVSWYQQVLGQGPQFIFQYYEKEERGRGNFPDRFSARQFPNYSSELNVNALLLGDSALYLCASSPGREVAFFGQGTRLTVV.